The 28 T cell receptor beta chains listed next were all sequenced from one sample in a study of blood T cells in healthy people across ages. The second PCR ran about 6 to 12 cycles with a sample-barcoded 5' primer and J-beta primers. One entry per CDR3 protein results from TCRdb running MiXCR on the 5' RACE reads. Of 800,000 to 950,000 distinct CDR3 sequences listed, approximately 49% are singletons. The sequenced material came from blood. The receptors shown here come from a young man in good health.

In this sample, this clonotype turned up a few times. The chain's CDR3 is CASSGDGQGTDTQYF. DNA for the CDR3: TGCGCCAGCAGCGGCGATGGACAGGGAACAGATACGCAGTATTTT. The chain recombines TRBV5-1 with TRBJ2-3, with 8 positions matching TRBD1. The junction had 7 bases not matched to a gene; V was cut back by 4 bases and J by 3 bases. Germline values: CDR1 SGHRS, CDR2 YFSETQ. This CDR3 region has 15 residues. The entire variable domain, with the rest obtained from reference TRBV5-1 and TRBJ2-3, is as follows: KAGVTQTPRYLIKTRGQQVTLSCSPISGHRSVSWYQQTPGQGLQFLFEYFSETQRNKGNFPGRFSGRQFSNSRSEMNVSTLELGDSALYLCASSGDGQGTDTQYFGPGTRLTVL.

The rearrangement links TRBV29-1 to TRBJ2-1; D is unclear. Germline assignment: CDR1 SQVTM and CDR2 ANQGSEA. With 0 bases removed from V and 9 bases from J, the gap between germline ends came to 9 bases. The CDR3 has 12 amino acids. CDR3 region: CSVEDGRAEQFF. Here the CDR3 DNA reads TGCAGCGTTGAAGATGGAAGGGCTGAGCAGTTCTTC.

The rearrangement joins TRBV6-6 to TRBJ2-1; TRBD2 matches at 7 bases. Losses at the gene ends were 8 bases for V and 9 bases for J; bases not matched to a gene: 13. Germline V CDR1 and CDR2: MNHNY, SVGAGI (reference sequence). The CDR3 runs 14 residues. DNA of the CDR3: TGTGCCAGCCACTCGGGAGGTCGGAGACTTGAGCAGTTCTTC. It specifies CASHSGGRRLEQFF.

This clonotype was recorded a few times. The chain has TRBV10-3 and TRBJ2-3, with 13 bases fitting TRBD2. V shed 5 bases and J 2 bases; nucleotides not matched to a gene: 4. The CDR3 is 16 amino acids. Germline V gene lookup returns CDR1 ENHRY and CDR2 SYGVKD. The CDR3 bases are TGTGCCATCAGTTTGACTAGCGGGGGGACCACAGATACGCAGTATTTT. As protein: CAISLTSGGTTDTQYF.

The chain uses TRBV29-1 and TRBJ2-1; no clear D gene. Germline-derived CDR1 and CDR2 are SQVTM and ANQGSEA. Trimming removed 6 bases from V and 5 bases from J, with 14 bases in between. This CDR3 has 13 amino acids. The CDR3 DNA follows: TGCAGCGTCTTCTCTGTCCAAAACAATGAGCAGTTCTTC. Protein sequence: CSVFSVQNNEQFF.

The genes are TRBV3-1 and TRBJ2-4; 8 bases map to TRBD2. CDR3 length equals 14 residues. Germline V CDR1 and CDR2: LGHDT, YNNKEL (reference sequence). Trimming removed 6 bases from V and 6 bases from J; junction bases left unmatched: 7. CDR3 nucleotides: TGTGCCAGCAGTCGCGGGGGGCCCGGAAACATTCAGTACTTC. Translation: CASSRGGPGNIQYF.

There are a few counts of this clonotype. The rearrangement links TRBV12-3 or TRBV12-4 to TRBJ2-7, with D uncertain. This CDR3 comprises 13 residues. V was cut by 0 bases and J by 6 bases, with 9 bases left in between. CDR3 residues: CASSLAARGEQYF. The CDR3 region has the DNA TGTGCCAGCAGTTTAGCGGCTAGAGGCGAGCAGTACTTC.

CDR3 amino acids: CASSVGDTPNTEAFF. DNA of the CDR3: TGTGCCAGCAGCGTAGGTGACACCCCGAACACTGAAGCTTTCTTT. The chain recombines TRBV9 with TRBJ1-1; D gene ambiguous. V was shortened by 0 bases and J by 1 base, with 10 bases between the two germline ends. Looked up from germline, CDR1 is SGDLS and CDR2 is YYNGEE. The CDR3 is 15 residues long.

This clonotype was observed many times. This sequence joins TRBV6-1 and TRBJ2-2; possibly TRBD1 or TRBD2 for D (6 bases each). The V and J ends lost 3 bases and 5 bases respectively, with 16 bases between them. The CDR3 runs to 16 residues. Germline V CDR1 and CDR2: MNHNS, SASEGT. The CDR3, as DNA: TGTGCCAGCAGTGACGGGGGCCGGTATCTGACCGGGGAGCTGTTTTTT. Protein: CASSDGGRYLTGELFF.

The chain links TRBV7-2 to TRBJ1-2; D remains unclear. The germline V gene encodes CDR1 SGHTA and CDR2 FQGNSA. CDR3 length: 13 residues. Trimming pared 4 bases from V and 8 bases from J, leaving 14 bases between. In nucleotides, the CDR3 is TGTGCCAGCAGCTCGCTCCTCGGGGAGGGCTACACCTTC. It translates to CASSSLLGEGYTF.

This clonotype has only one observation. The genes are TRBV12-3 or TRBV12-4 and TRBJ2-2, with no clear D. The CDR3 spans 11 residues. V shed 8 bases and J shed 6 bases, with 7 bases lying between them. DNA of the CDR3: TGTGCCAGCGGGGTGGCCGGGGAGCTGTTTTTT. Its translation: CASGVAGELFF.

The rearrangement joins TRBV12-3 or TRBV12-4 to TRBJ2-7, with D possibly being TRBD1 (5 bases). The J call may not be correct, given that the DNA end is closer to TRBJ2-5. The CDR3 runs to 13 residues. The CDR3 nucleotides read TGTGCCAGCAGTTTCCTTAGGGGAGAGACCCAGTACTTC. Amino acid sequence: CASSFLRGETQYF.

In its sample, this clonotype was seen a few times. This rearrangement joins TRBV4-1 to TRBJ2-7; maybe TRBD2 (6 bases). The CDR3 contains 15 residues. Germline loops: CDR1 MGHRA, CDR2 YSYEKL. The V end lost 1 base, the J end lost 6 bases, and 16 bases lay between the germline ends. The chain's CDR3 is CASSQGRGSDPEQYF. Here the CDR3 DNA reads TGCGCCAGCAGCCAAGGGAGGGGTAGTGATCCCGAGCAGTACTTC.

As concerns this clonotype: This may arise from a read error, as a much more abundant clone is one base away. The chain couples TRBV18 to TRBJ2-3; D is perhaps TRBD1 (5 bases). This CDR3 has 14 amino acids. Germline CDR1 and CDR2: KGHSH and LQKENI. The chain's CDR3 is CACSPAAGFDTQYF. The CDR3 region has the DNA TGTGCCTGCTCACCGGCCGCAGGGTTCGATACGCAGTATTTT.

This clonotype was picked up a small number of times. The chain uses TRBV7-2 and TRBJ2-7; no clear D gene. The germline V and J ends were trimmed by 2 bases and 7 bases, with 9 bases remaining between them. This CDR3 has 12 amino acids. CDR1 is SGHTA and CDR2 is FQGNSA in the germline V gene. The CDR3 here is CASSLRLGEQYF. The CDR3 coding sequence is TGTGCCAGCAGCTTAAGGTTGGGGGAGCAGTACTTC.

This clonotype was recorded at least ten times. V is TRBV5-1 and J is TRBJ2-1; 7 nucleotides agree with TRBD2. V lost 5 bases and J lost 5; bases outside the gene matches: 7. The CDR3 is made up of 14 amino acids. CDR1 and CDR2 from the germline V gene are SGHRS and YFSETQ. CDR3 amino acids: CASSVLAWDNEQFF. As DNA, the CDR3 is TGCGCCAGCAGTGTACTAGCGTGGGACAATGAGCAGTTCTTC.

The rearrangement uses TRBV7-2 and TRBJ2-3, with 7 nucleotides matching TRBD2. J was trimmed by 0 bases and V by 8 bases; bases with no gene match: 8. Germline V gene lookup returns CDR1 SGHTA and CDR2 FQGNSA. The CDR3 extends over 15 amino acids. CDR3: CASGDRSGSTDTQYF. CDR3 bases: TGTGCCAGCGGGGACCGTAGCGGGAGCACAGATACGCAGTATTTT.

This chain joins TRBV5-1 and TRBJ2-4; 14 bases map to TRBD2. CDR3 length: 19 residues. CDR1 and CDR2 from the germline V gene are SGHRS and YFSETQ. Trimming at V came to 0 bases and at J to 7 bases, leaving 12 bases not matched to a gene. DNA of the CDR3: TGCGCCAGCAGCTTGGAAGGGACTGGACTAGCGGGGGGCGTTAACATTCAGTACTTC. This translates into CASSLEGTGLAGGVNIQYF.

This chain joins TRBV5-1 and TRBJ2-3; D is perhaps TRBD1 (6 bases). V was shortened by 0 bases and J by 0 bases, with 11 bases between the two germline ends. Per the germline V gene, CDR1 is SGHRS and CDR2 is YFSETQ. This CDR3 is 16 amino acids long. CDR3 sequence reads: CASSLGQTGSTDTQYF. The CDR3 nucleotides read TGCGCCAGCAGCTTGGGCCAAACAGGGAGCACAGATACGCAGTATTTT.

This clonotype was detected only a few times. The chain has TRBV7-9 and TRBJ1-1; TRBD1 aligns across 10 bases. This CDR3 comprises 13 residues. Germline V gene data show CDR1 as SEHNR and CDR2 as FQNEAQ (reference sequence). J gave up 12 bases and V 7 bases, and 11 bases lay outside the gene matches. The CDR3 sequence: CASTPTGGIVTFF. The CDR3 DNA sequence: TGTGCCAGCACCCCGACAGGGGGCATTGTAACTTTCTTT.

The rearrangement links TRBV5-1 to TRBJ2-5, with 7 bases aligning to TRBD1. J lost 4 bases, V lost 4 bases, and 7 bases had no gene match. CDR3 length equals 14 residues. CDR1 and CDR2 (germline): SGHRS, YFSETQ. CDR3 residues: CASSADRVGETQYF. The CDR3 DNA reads TGCGCCAGCAGCGCCGACAGGGTGGGAGAGACCCAGTACTTC.

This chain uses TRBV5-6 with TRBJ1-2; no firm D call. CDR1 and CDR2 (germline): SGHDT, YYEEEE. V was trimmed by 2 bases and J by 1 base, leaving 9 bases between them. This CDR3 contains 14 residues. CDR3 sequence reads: CASSFNRGNYGYTF. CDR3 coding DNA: TGTGCCAGCAGCTTCAATCGGGGTAACTATGGCTACACCTTC.

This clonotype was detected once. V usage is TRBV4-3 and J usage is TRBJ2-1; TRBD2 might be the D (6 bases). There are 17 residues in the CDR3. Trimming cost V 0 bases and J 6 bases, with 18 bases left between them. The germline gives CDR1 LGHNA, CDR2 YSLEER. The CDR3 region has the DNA TGCGCCAGCAGCCAAGATAAGGCGGTAGCGGAGAGCAATGAGCAGTTCTTC. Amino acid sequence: CASSQDKAVAESNEQFF.

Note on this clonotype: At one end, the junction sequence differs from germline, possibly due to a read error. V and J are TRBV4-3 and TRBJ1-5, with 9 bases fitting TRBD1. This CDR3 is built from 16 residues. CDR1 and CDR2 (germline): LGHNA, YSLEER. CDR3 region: CASSQDFGQGNRPQHF. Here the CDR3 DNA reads TGCGCCAGCAGCCAAGATTTTGGACAGGGGAATCGGCCCCAGCATTTT.

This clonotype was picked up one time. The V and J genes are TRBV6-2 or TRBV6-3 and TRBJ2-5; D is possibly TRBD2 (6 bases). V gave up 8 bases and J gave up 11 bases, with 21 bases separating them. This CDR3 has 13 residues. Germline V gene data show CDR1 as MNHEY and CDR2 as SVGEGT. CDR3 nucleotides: TGTGCCAGCTTACGGGACTTCTTGGGGGAGCAGTACTTC. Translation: CASLRDFLGEQYF.

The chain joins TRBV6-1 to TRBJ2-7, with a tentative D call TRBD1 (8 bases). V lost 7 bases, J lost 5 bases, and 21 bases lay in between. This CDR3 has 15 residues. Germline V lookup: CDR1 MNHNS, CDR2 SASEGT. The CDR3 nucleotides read TGTGCCAGCAACCCGGGGGGTCAGGGGGCGGACGAGCAGTACTTC. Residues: CASNPGGQGADEQYF.

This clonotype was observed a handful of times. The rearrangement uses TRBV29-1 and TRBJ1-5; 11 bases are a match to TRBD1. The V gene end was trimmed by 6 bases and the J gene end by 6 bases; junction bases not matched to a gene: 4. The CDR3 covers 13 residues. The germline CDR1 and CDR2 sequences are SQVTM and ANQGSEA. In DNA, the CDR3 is TGCAGCGTGGCCGGGACAGGGGGTCAGCCCCAGCATTTT. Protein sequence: CSVAGTGGQPQHF.

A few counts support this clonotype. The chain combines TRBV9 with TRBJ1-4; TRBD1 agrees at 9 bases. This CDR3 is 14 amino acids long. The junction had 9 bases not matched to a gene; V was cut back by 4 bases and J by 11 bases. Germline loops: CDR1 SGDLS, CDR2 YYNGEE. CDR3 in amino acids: CASSRDRGAVKLFF. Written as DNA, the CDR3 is TGTGCCAGCAGCAGAGACAGGGGGGCTGTGAAACTGTTTTTT.